Sequencing of this T cell receptor (beta chain) was carried out in a study of CD8 T cells in ankylosing spondylitis. Using quantitative 5'-RACE with molecular barcodes, the authors made TCR beta libraries. Each CDR3 protein is one row after TCRdb ran MiXCR on the 5' RACE reads. The sample has more than 400,000 distinct CDR3 sequences; over 4% are singletons. This clonotype came up many times. What it recognizes is unknown. General study results and limits: Clones linked to disease, bearing a CD8+ phenotype, were relatively rare in peripheral blood. Clones linked to disease were reported to show significant enrichment in matched ankylosing spondylitis synovial fluid. Blood from ankylosing spondylitis patients appeared to carry a characteristic roughly 8-variant TCR beta motif.

Germline CDR1 reads MNHEY; CDR2 reads SMNVEV (reference sequence). The V gene end was trimmed by 6 bases and the J gene end by 1 base; junction bases not matched to a gene: 13. The CDR3 has 18 amino acids. Sequences were obtained from blood, either unsorted or a sorted T cell fraction (not recorded which). The TCR was taken from a male donor with ankylosing spondylitis. The J gene is TRBJ2-7, the V gene TRBV27, with TRBD1 matching over 12 bases. DNA for the CDR3: TGTGCCAGCAGCAAACATGGGACAGGGGGCGCTTGGTCCTACGAGCAGTACTTC. Translating it yields CASSKHGTGGAWSYEQYF.